Listed below are T cell receptor beta chains from one sample, sequenced in a study of regulatory T cells in long-lasting Graves disease. Via MiXCR, TCRdb re-called the multiplex PCR reads, giving one row per CDR3 protein. The sample consists of 530,000 or so distinct CDR3 sequences, 13% of them appearing once. These sequences were also reported in another study, on T cells in Graves' hyperthyroidism and ophthalmopathy.

Sequences were derived from peripheral blood mononuclear cells (PBMCs), sampled at new diagnosis, from a patient treated with antithyroid drugs. These TCRs come from a man aged 25-45 years with Graves disease. The CDR3 runs from the conserved cysteine through the conserved F or W. The order of the fields is V gene, clone size, J gene, D gene, CDR3 DNA, CDR3 protein. D genes are given only for firm matches. Size is stated for part of the rows, as once, few or many counts, or as a class when the clone is expanded.

v_gene: TRBV5-1
abundance: .
j_gene: TRBJ1-4
d_gene: .
CDR3nt: TGCGCCAGCAATCAGGGCGCAACTAATGAAAAACTGTTTTTT
CDR3aa: CASNQGATNEKLFF

v_gene: TRBV12-3/TRBV12-4
abundance: many
j_gene: TRBJ2-5
d_gene: .
CDR3nt: TGTGCCAGCAGTTTAGCCTCACGAGCGCGGAGGGAGACCCAGTACTTC
CDR3aa: CASSLASRARRETQYF

v_gene: TRBV7-9
abundance: few
j_gene: TRBJ2-5
d_gene: .
CDR3nt: TGTGCCAGCACCGAAGGACAGACCCAAGAGACCCAGTACTTC
CDR3aa: CASTEGQTQETQYF

v_gene: TRBV30
abundance: .
j_gene: TRBJ2-7
d_gene: TRBD1
CDR3nt: TGTGCCTGGAGTTTGGGACAGCTCTACGAGCAGTACTTC
CDR3aa: CAWSLGQLYEQYF

v_gene: TRBV20-1
abundance: many
j_gene: TRBJ2-2
d_gene: TRBD1
CDR3nt: TGCAGTGCTGAAGACAGGGGGACGACCGGGGAGCTGTTTTTT
CDR3aa: CSAEDRGTTGELFF

v_gene: TRBV5-4
abundance: .
j_gene: TRBJ2-3
d_gene: TRBD2
CDR3nt: TGTGCCAGCAGCCGGACTAGCGGAGCTAGCACAGATACGCAGTATTTT
CDR3aa: CASSRTSGASTDTQYF

v_gene: TRBV7-7
abundance: few
j_gene: TRBJ2-6
d_gene: .
CDR3nt: TGTGCTAGCAGCCCCGGGCAATCTGGGGCCAACGTCCTGACTTTC
CDR3aa: CASSPGQSGANVLTF

v_gene: TRBV20-1
abundance: many
j_gene: TRBJ2-1
d_gene: TRBD2
CDR3nt: TGCAGTGCTATTGACGGGACTAGCGGGGGGAATGAGCAGTTCTTC
CDR3aa: CSAIDGTSGGNEQFF

v_gene: TRBV5-1
abundance: many
j_gene: TRBJ2-7
d_gene: TRBD2
CDR3nt: TGCGCCAGCAGTTCGATGTTAGCGGGAGTGTACGAGCAGTACTTC
CDR3aa: CASSSMLAGVYEQYF

v_gene: TRBV12-3/TRBV12-4
abundance: many
j_gene: TRBJ2-7
d_gene: TRBD2
CDR3nt: TGTGCCAGCAGTTCGGTAGGGACTAGCGGGATCGAGCAGTACTTC
CDR3aa: CASSSVGTSGIEQYF

v_gene: TRBV15
abundance: once
j_gene: TRBJ2-3
d_gene: .
CDR3nt: TGTGCCACCAGCAGACCTCCGACACAACTCACAGATACGCAGTATTTT
CDR3aa: CATSRPPTQLTDTQYF

v_gene: TRBV14
abundance: .
j_gene: TRBJ2-3
d_gene: .
CDR3nt: TGTGCCAGCAGCCAGGGTGTGGATAGCACAGATACGCAGTATTTT
CDR3aa: CASSQGVDSTDTQYF

v_gene: TRBV20-1
abundance: many
j_gene: TRBJ2-1
d_gene: TRBD2
CDR3nt: TGCAGTGCACTAGCGGGGGGGTCAGGTGAGCAGTTCTTC
CDR3aa: CSALAGGSGEQFF

v_gene: TRBV11-2
abundance: many
j_gene: TRBJ2-3
d_gene: TRBD2
CDR3nt: TGTGCCAGCAGCTTAGTCTCTGGACTAGCGCCACGAGAGGGGGATACGCAGTATTTT
CDR3aa: CASSLVSGLAPREGDTQYF

v_gene: TRBV29-1
abundance: many
j_gene: TRBJ2-7
d_gene: TRBD1
CDR3nt: TGCAGCGTTGAAGGCCCACCGGGACAGCTCCCCAACGAGCAGTACTTC
CDR3aa: CSVEGPPGQLPNEQYF

v_gene: TRBV5-8
abundance: few
j_gene: TRBJ2-1
d_gene: .
CDR3nt: TGTGCCAGCAGCTTTGGTCGCGGTAGCTCCTACAATGAGCAGTTCTTC
CDR3aa: CASSFGRGSSYNEQFF

v_gene: TRBV18
abundance: .
j_gene: TRBJ1-1
d_gene: .
CDR3nt: TGTGCCAGCACTAAAGGACTTTTGTATAGGGCGGGTGGGACTGAAGCTTTCTTT
CDR3aa: CASTKGLLYRAGGTEAFF

v_gene: TRBV12-3/TRBV12-4
abundance: many
j_gene: TRBJ1-2
d_gene: .
CDR3nt: TGTGCCAGCAGTTTTAGGGGGGGGCTCTATGGCTACACCTTC
CDR3aa: CASSFRGGLYGYTF

v_gene: TRBV6-1
abundance: many
j_gene: TRBJ2-7
d_gene: .
CDR3nt: TGTGCCAGCAGGGAAAAAGGGTGGGGGGAGCAGTACTTC
CDR3aa: CASREKGWGEQYF

v_gene: TRBV12-3/TRBV12-4
abundance: many
j_gene: TRBJ2-3
d_gene: .
CDR3nt: TGTGCCAGCAGTTTAGGGCAGGGCGGCACAGATACGCAGTATTTT
CDR3aa: CASSLGQGGTDTQYF

v_gene: TRBV5-6
abundance: many
j_gene: TRBJ1-5
d_gene: .
CDR3nt: TGTGCCAGCAGCTTGTCGGGGGCGCGCGGCAATCAGCCCCAGCATTTT
CDR3aa: CASSLSGARGNQPQHF

v_gene: TRBV11-2
abundance: .
j_gene: TRBJ2-3
d_gene: TRBD2
CDR3nt: TGTGCCAGCAGCTTTTCAGGGAGGGCCCAAGATACGCAGTATTTT
CDR3aa: CASSFSGRAQDTQYF

v_gene: TRBV29-1
abundance: many
j_gene: TRBJ2-5
d_gene: .
CDR3nt: TGCAGCGTTGCCCGGACCCAAGAGACCCAGTACTTC
CDR3aa: CSVARTQETQYF

v_gene: TRBV9
abundance: once
j_gene: TRBJ2-3
d_gene: .
CDR3nt: TGTGCCAGCAGCACCGAGCCGGGTGGGTCGCAGTATTTT
CDR3aa: CASSTEPGGSQYF

v_gene: TRBV12-3/TRBV12-4
abundance: many
j_gene: TRBJ2-3
d_gene: .
CDR3nt: TGTGCCAGCAGGTCACAGGGAAGCACAGATACGCAGTATTTT
CDR3aa: CASRSQGSTDTQYF

v_gene: TRBV6-1
abundance: many
j_gene: TRBJ2-7
d_gene: .
CDR3nt: TGTGCCACCGGGGTGTTGGACACTCGCCTCGAGCAGTACTTC
CDR3aa: CATGVLDTRLEQYF

v_gene: TRBV6-1
abundance: many
j_gene: TRBJ2-1
d_gene: TRBD2
CDR3nt: TGTGCCAGCAGTGAAGGAGGCGGGAGAGTCTATGAGCAGTTCTTC
CDR3aa: CASSEGGGRVYEQFF

v_gene: TRBV30
abundance: .
j_gene: TRBJ2-7
d_gene: .
CDR3nt: TGTGCCTGGAGTGCGGCCTACGAGCAGTACTTC
CDR3aa: CAWSAAYEQYF

v_gene: TRBV9
abundance: many
j_gene: TRBJ1-2
d_gene: TRBD1
CDR3nt: TGTGCCAGCAGCGCGGACAGGGCCCAGCGAGGCTACACCTTC
CDR3aa: CASSADRAQRGYTF

v_gene: TRBV6-9
abundance: once
j_gene: TRBJ2-7
d_gene: .
CDR3nt: TGTGCCAGCAGTTATCGGGTCTCCCACGAGCAGTACTTC
CDR3aa: CASSYRVSHEQYF

v_gene: TRBV5-1
abundance: many
j_gene: TRBJ2-2
d_gene: TRBD2
CDR3nt: TGCGCCAGCAGCTTACTAGCGGGAGTGCACACCGGGGAGCTGTTTTTT
CDR3aa: CASSLLAGVHTGELFF

v_gene: TRBV13
abundance: many
j_gene: TRBJ1-2
d_gene: .
CDR3nt: TGTGCCAGCAGCGATGAAGGGGGCTATGGCTACACCTTC
CDR3aa: CASSDEGGYGYTF